This T cell receptor (beta chain) was captured in a study of a mutant IDH1 vaccine in newly diagnosed glioma. The time point: week 5, during vaccination. Doses consisted of 300 ug of mutant IDH1 20-mer peptide each, paired with topical imiquimod. This CDR3 contains 14 residues. Germline lookup yields CDR1 SGHDT and CDR2 YYEEEE. V lost 0 bases, J lost 5 bases, and 9 bases lay in between. In the case of this clone: Antigen: not known.

The assay was immunoSEQ multiplex PCR, and TCRdb's table has in-frame clones only and misses some. The sample has about 33,000 clones, roughly 83% seen once. This sequence originates from a man aged 25-40 years with glioma. The source was PBMCs, collected from a glioma patient whose treatment included an IDH1 peptide vaccine. The chain joins TRBV5-6 to TRBJ1-5; D unclear. CDR3 loop: CASSLAVTHQPQHF. CDR3 in DNA: TGTGCCAGCAGCTTGGCCGTCACTCATCAGCCCCAGCATTTT.